The present entry profiles one T cell receptor beta chain with its context. Its antigen is currently unknown. Germline trimming cut 1 base from V and 5 bases from J; bases unmatched to any gene: 15. This CDR3 has 19 residues. Germline V gene data show CDR1 as SGHDN and CDR2 as FVKESK. This sample is part of a study of T cell responses to AZD1222 COVID-19 vaccine. Study-wide findings and caveats: It should be noted that donors were predominantly white British and more often female, and clonal diversity was possibly underestimated.

The assay was immunoSEQ multiplex PCR, and TCRdb's table has in-frame clones only and misses some. This table holds about 88,000 clones, roughly 89% found once. This clonotype was obtained from an adult in good health. The chain is built from TRBV14 and TRBJ2-7; 12 bases are a match to TRBD2. The source material was peripheral blood, sampled on day 0 of MenACWY control vaccination. This chain's CDR3 is CASSQVTRLAGERAHEQYF. Written as DNA, the CDR3 is TGTGCCAGCAGCCAAGTAACGCGACTAGCGGGAGAAAGAGCCCACGAGCAGTACTTC.